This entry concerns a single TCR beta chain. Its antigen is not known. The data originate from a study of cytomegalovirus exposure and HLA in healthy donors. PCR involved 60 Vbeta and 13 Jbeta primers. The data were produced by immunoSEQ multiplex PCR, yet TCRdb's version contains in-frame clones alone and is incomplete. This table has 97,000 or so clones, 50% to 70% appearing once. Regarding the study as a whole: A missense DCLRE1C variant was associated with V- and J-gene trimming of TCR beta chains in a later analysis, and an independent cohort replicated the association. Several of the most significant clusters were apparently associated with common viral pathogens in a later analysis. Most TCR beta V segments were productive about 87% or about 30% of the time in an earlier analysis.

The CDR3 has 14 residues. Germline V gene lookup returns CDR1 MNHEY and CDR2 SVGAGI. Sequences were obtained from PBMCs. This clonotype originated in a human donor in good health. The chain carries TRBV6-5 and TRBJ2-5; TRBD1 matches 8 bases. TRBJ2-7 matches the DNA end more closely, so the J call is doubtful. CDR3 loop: CASSRGDRRHEQYF. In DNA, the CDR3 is TGTGCCAGCAGTCGCGGGGACAGGCGGCACGAGCAGTACTTC.